What follows are 22 T cell receptor beta chains derived from one specimen sequenced in a study of T cell responses to AZD1222 COVID-19 vaccine. TCRdb's table, derived via immunoSEQ multiplex PCR, lists solely in-frame clones and lacks some. The sample holds some 120,000 clones, 85% to 90% seen once. The sample here was peripheral blood, taken on day 0 of AZD1222 vaccination. All receptors derive from an adult in good health.

The chain links TRBV7-2 to TRBJ1-2, with TRBD1 as a possible D gene (6 bases). CDR1 is SGHTA, CDR2 FQGNSA, per germline. Trimming shortened V by 5 bases and J by 4 bases, and 14 bases separated the two germline ends. This CDR3 comprises 14 residues. The CDR3 DNA reads as TGTGCCAGCAGCCCCACAGGGAACGCCTATGGCTACACCTTC. This codes for CASSPTGNAYGYTF.

This chain links TRBV5-6 with TRBJ1-2, with D perhaps TRBD1 (5 bases). Trimming removed 2 bases from V and 0 bases from J, with 11 bases in between. Germline-derived CDR1 and CDR2 are SGHDT and YYEEEE. This CDR3 is built from 15 residues. CDR3 loop: CASSLRRVSNYGYTF. The CDR3, as DNA: TGTGCCAGCAGCTTACGCAGGGTTTCTAACTATGGCTACACCTTC.

The J gene is TRBJ1-6, the V gene TRBV5-1; 9 nucleotides agree with TRBD1. This CDR3 region has 15 residues. The germline V gene encodes CDR1 SGHRS and CDR2 YFSETQ. The ends lost 3 bases at V and 6 bases at J; junction bases unmatched: 4. The CDR3 sequence: CASSSGTGSNSPLHF. In DNA form, the CDR3 reads TGCGCCAGCAGCTCCGGGACAGGGAGTAATTCACCCCTCCACTTT. The whole variable domain, filled in from reference TRBV5-1 and TRBJ1-6, reads KAGVTQTPRYLIKTRGQQVTLSCSPISGHRSVSWYQQTPGQGLQFLFEYFSETQRNKGNFPGRFSGRQFSNSRSEMNVSTLELGDSALYLCASSSGTGSNSPLHFGNGTRLTVT.

The chain combines TRBV13 with TRBJ2-1; 12 positions agree with TRBD2. Germline-derived CDR1 and CDR2 are PRHDT and FYEKMQ (reference sequence). CDR3 length: 18 residues. With V trimmed by 3 bases and J by 0 bases, 6 bases remained unmatched. The CDR3 DNA follows: TGTGCCAGCAGCTTCCGGACTAGCGGGGCTAGCTCCTACAATGAGCAGTTCTTC. Its protein product is CASSFRTSGASSYNEQFF.

The V gene is TRBV4-3, the J gene TRBJ1-1; D is unclear. CDR1 is LGHNA, CDR2 YSLEER, per germline. Trimming removed 0 bases from V and 3 bases from J, with 11 bases in between. The CDR3 length is 15 residues. CDR3 DNA sequence: TGCGCCAGCAGCCAAGATTGGTCACGGGACACTGAAGCTTTCTTT. Its protein product is CASSQDWSRDTEAFF.

This clone was picked up a small number of times. The V gene is TRBV29-1, the J gene TRBJ2-2; 8 nucleotides align to TRBD1. CDR3 length equals 13 residues. Germline V gene lookup returns CDR1 SQVTM and CDR2 ANQGSEA. V gave up 6 bases and J gave up 4 bases; unmatched junction bases: 4. The DNA for the CDR3 is TGCAGCGTCGGACAGGGTTCCACCGGGGAGCTGTTTTTT. It codes for CSVGQGSTGELFF.

V is TRBV7-7 and J is TRBJ2-5; 7 bases match TRBD1. Germline values: CDR1 SSHAT, CDR2 FNYEAQ (reference sequence). Germline trimming cut 1 base from V and 2 bases from J; bases unmatched to any gene: 4. The CDR3 contains 15 residues. The CDR3 sequence is CASSLVRGQQETQYF. The CDR3 bases are TGTGCCAGCAGCTTAGTGAGGGGACAGCAAGAGACCCAGTACTTC. Complete variable domain (other parts from reference TRBV7-7 and TRBJ2-5): GAGVSQSPRYKVTKRGQDVTLRCDPISSHATLYWYQQALGQGPEFLTYFNYEAQPDKSGLPSDRFSAERPEGSISTLTIQRTEQRDSAMYRCASSLVRGQQETQYFGPGTRLLVL.

This chain uses TRBV28 with TRBJ1-5, with 10 bases matching TRBD1. V shed 5 bases and J 4 bases; nucleotides not matched to a gene: 8. The germline V gene encodes CDR1 MDHEN and CDR2 SYDVKM. The CDR3 is made up of 16 amino acids. The CDR3 bases are TGTGCCAGCAGTCGGGACAGGGGAGGAGGTAATCAGCCCCAGCATTTT. Its protein product is CASSRDRGGGNQPQHF.

CDR3: CASRFRDREQFF. In DNA form, the CDR3 reads TGTGCCAGCAGATTCCGGGACAGAGAGCAGTTCTTC. The gene calls are TRBV12-3 or TRBV12-4 and TRBJ2-1; 7 bases match TRBD1. The CDR3 sequence is 12 residues long. The V and J ends lost 6 bases and 10 bases, in that order; junction bases with no gene match: 6.

V usage is TRBV3-1 (or the pseudogene TRBV3-2) and J usage is TRBJ1-2; 7 bases fit TRBD1. This CDR3 has 13 amino acids. The J segment lost 6 bases and the V segment lost 1 base, leaving 2 bases of the junction unmatched. Germline V gene sequence: CDR1 LGHDT, CDR2 YNNKEL (reference sequence). The CDR3 sequence is CASSQGGQNGYTF. CDR3 nucleotide sequence: TGTGCCAGCAGCCAAGGGGGACAGAATGGCTACACCTTC.

This chain connects TRBV9 to TRBJ1-5, with D possibly TRBD1 on 5 matching bases. The CDR3 is 14 amino acids. Looked up from germline, CDR1 is SGDLS and CDR2 is YYNGEE. V was pared by 4 bases and J by 4 bases, with 12 bases between. CDR3 sequence (DNA): TGTGCCAGCAGCACTGGACAACCTAATCAGCCCCAGCATTTT. It specifies CASSTGQPNQPQHF. Based on the CDR3 plus reference TRBV9 and TRBJ1-5, the full variable domain is DSGVTQTPKHLITATGQRVTLRCSPRSGDLSVYWYQQSLDQGLQFLIQYYNGEERAKGNILERFSAQQFPDLHSELNLSSLELGDSALYFCASSTGQPNQPQHFGDGTRLSIL.

The rearrangement links TRBV27 to TRBJ1-1, with a possible D match to TRBD1 (6 bases). The V end was cut by 2 bases, the J end by 3 bases, with 19 bases between. The CDR3 extends over 17 amino acids. The germline CDR1 and CDR2 sequences are MNHEY and SMNVEV (reference sequence). CDR3 loop: CASSLSPGAIEYTEAFF. As DNA, the CDR3 is TGTGCCAGCAGTTTAAGTCCAGGGGCAATAGAGTACACTGAAGCTTTCTTT.

This chain uses TRBV11-2 with TRBJ1-2, with D unclear. This CDR3 spans 17 amino acids. V lost 4 bases to trimming and J lost 3 bases, with 21 bases between them. Germline-derived CDR1 and CDR2 are SGHAT and FQNNGV. The chain's CDR3 is CASSSNRDPRPYYGYTF. In nucleotides, the CDR3 is TGTGCCAGCAGCTCCAACCGGGATCCGAGACCGTACTATGGCTACACCTTC.

The chain uses TRBV9 and TRBJ2-3; a possible D gene is TRBD1 (5 bases). Trimming took off 1 base at V and 3 bases at J, with 15 bases between the two ends. Germline lookup yields CDR1 SGDLS and CDR2 YYNGEE. CDR3 size: 16 residues. The CDR3 sequence: CASSVRGVTETDTQYF. CDR3 DNA: TGTGCCAGCAGCGTAAGGGGTGTTACGGAGACAGATACGCAGTATTTT.

The rearrangement uses TRBV28 and TRBJ1-2; D call uncertain. V gave up 6 bases and J gave up 0 bases, with 8 bases separating them. CDR3 length equals 13 residues. Germline CDR1 is MDHEN and CDR2 is SYDVKM. The CDR3 sequence: CASSRPSNYGYTF. In DNA form, the CDR3 reads TGTGCCAGCAGCCGACCCTCTAACTATGGCTACACCTTC.

The rearrangement links TRBV7-6 to TRBJ2-1, with a possible D match to TRBD2 (5 bases). CDR1 is SGHVS and CDR2 is FNYEAQ in the germline V gene. This CDR3 has 16 residues. Trimming took 0 bases from V and 6 from J, leaving 15 bases between them. CDR3: CASSLAGGLPSNEQFF. Written as DNA, the CDR3 is TGTGCCAGCAGCTTAGCGGGCGGACTCCCGAGCAATGAGCAGTTCTTC.

The chain has TRBV19 and TRBJ1-5, with 7 positions matching TRBD1. The CDR3 runs 16 residues. Germline V gene sequence: CDR1 LNHDA, CDR2 SQIVND (reference sequence). Unmatched junction bases numbered 5, after V lost 2 bases and J lost 1 base. CDR3 amino acids: CASSILGGQSNQPQHF. The CDR3 DNA reads TGTGCCAGTAGTATACTAGGGGGACAGAGCAATCAGCCCCAGCATTTT.

The J gene is TRBJ2-7, the V gene TRBV5-5; 10 nucleotides agree with TRBD2. This CDR3 spans 15 amino acids. Germline lookup yields CDR1 SGHKS and CDR2 YYEKEE (reference sequence). The junction had 8 bases not matched to a gene; V was cut back by 4 bases and J by 4 bases. CDR3 protein: CASSRTSGEVYEQYF. CDR3 nucleotide sequence: TGTGCCAGCAGCCGGACTAGCGGAGAAGTGTACGAGCAGTACTTC.

V is TRBV5-1 and J is TRBJ1-1, with D uncertain. This CDR3 comprises 16 residues. CDR1 is SGHRS and CDR2 is YFSETQ in the germline V gene. Between the trimmed V and J ends, which lost 0 bases and 3 bases, there was a span of 15 bases. Here the CDR3 reads CASSLEGSRWDTEAFF. The DNA for the CDR3 is TGCGCCAGCAGCTTGGAAGGGTCGAGGTGGGACACTGAAGCTTTCTTT.

The rearrangement joins TRBV7-2 to TRBJ2-5; D might be TRBD2 (5 bases). There are 13 residues in the CDR3. Germline V lookup: CDR1 SGHTA, CDR2 FQGNSA. Trimming removed 5 bases at V and 0 bases at J, with 7 bases between. The DNA of the CDR3 is TGTGCCAGCAGCGGGAGTTACCAAGAGACCCAGTACTTC. Its protein is CASSGSYQETQYF.

The CDR3: CASSRTSGGAVGIYNEQFF. CDR3 DNA: TGCGCCAGCAGCCGGACTAGCGGGGGGGCAGTGGGTATTTACAATGAGCAGTTCTTC. V gene TRBV5-1 combines with J gene TRBJ2-1; 15 bases map to TRBD2. The length of the CDR3 is 19 residues. V lost 4 bases, J lost 4 bases, and 12 bases stayed unmatched. Germline values: CDR1 SGHRS, CDR2 YFSETQ. Full variable domain (outside the CDR3, taken from reference TRBV5-1 and TRBJ2-1): KAGVTQTPRYLIKTRGQQVTLSCSPISGHRSVSWYQQTPGQGLQFLFEYFSETQRNKGNFPGRFSGRQFSNSRSEMNVSTLELGDSALYLCASSRTSGGAVGIYNEQFFGPGTRLTVL.

This chain connects TRBV5-5 to TRBJ2-7; 7 bases map to TRBD2. The V gene end was trimmed by 3 bases and the J gene end by 6 bases; junction bases not matched to a gene: 12. This CDR3 has 15 amino acids. Germline V gene lookup returns CDR1 SGHKS and CDR2 YYEKEE (reference sequence). CDR3: CASSYRDGGYGEQYF. The DNA for the CDR3 is TGTGCCAGCAGCTACCGGGACGGGGGGTATGGCGAGCAGTACTTC. Using reference TRBV5-5 and TRBJ2-7 for the parts outside the CDR3, the full variable domain is DAGVTQSPTHLIKTRGQQVTLRCSPISGHKSVSWYQQVLGQGPQFIFQYYEKEERGRGNFPDRFSARQFPNYSSELNVNALLLGDSALYLCASSYRDGGYGEQYFGPGTRLTVT.